This T cell receptor (beta chain) was sequenced in a study of T cells in tumors after PD-1 blockade. Study at large: Patients had no prior checkpoint blockade, systemic immunosuppressants, or anti-cancer therapy within 4 weeks. A subset received ongoing vismodegib 150 mg daily alongside anti-PD-1 therapy.

Sequencing used immunoSEQ multiplex PCR; TCRdb keeps in-frame clones, though not all of them. The repertoire holds some 48,000 clones, with just under 80% as singletons. The CDR3 covers 15 residues. V trimming: 3 bases; J trimming: 5 bases; junction bases outside the gene matches: 4. CDR1 and CDR2 from the germline V gene are LNHDA and SQIVND (reference sequence). The TCR sequence derives from a human donor with basal cell carcinoma. The chain links TRBV19 to TRBJ1-2; 12 bases are shared with TRBD1. The sample consisted of PBMCs, taken before anti-PD-1 treatment. The CDR3 is CASSMGQGASYGYTF. The CDR3 DNA reads as TGTGCCAGTAGTATGGGACAGGGGGCCAGTTATGGCTACACCTTC.